This TCR beta chain was obtained from a study of blood T cell repertoires in COVID-19. The CDR3 consists of 16 residues. The V gene end was trimmed by 7 bases and the J gene end by 0 bases; junction bases not matched to a gene: 9. CDR1 is SGHVS, CDR2 FQNEAQ, per germline. This clone showed up just a few times. Assay: immunoSEQ multiplex PCR; the TCRdb copy retains only in-frame clones and omits some. The sample includes over 200,000 clones, over 70% seen only once; the top ten take roughly 7.6%. This chain uses TRBV7-8 with TRBJ2-3; 8 bases map to TRBD2. What was sequenced was peripheral blood. This clonotype originated in a woman aged 50 to 65 with acute or convalescent COVID-19. CDR3 sequence reads: CASTLSGASSTDTQYF. CDR3 bases: TGTGCCAGCACTCTTAGCGGGGCCTCTAGCACAGATACGCAGTATTTT.